This T cell receptor (beta chain) originates from a study of T-cell reconstitution after alpha-beta-depleted transplantation in children. Using unique molecular identifiers, the investigators prepared the TCRbeta library. TCRdb reprocessed the PCR reads via MiXCR and lists one record per CDR3 protein. The table has hundreds of thousands of distinct CDR3 sequences, 10% to 15% seen once. Turning to this clonotype: As yet, its antigen is unknown.

The CDR3 length is 13 residues. Germline V CDR1 and CDR2: SQVTM, ANQGSEA. V dropped 7 bases and J dropped 2; count of bases not matched to a gene: 6. Study-level results: Reported findings indicate that, about two months after transplant, alpha-beta T cells came from several hundred expanded clones, which were derived from non-depleted graft cells. T-cell numbers and diversity one year post-transplant derived largely from freshly generated T cells. Several patients had high TCRbeta diversity at day 60; it came from surviving recipient T cells and thymic progenitors.

The rearrangement links TRBV29-1 to TRBJ2-3, with 7 bases lining up with TRBD1. This clonotype originated in a male patient under 18 who had a stem cell transplant for acute myeloid leukemia, so the T cells may come from the graft donor. The source was PBMCs, mostly from graft donor cells, collected 360 days after TCRalphabeta/CD19-depleted stem cell transplant. CDR3 in amino acids: CSADRSTTDTQYF. In nucleotides, the CDR3 is TGCAGCGCGGACAGGAGTACCACAGATACGCAGTATTTT.